The T cell receptor (beta chain) described here comes from a study of technical replicates of blood from a handful of donors. This table comes from immunoSEQ multiplex PCR, and its TCRdb copy is limited to in-frame clones, with some not included. The sample lists about 82,000 clones; 90% to 95% were seen once. Germline values: CDR1 GTSNPN, CDR2 SVGIG (reference sequence). This CDR3 spans 14 amino acids. V was shortened by 0 bases and J by 6 bases, with 15 bases between the two germline ends. This TCR came from a human donor in good health. This sequence joins TRBV30 and TRBJ2-7; D might be TRBD1 (5 bases). The sequencing sample was made of T cells isolated from PBMCs. CDR3: CAWSVHRGSFEQYF. DNA of the CDR3: TGTGCCTGGAGTGTACATAGGGGTTCGTTCGAGCAGTACTTC. Supplemented by reference TRBV30 and TRBJ2-7, the full variable domain reads SQTIHQWPATLVQPVGSPLSLECTVEGTSNPNLYWYRQAAGRGLQLLFYSVGIGQISSEVPQNLSASRPQDRQFILSSKKLLLSDSGFYLCAWSVHRGSFEQYFGPGTRLTVT.